This TCR beta chain was found in a study of cytomegalovirus exposure and HLA in healthy donors. Findings and limits, study-wide: TCR beta V- and J-gene trimming, according to a later analysis, was linked to a missense DCLRE1C variant.

Regarding this clone: Its antigen is currently unknown.

The CDR3 consists of 11 residues. Germline V gene lookup returns CDR1 MGHRA and CDR2 YSYEKL. Trimming took 8 bases from V and 7 from J; bases not matched to a gene: 4. The PCR had 60 Vbeta and 13 Jbeta primers. Profiling relied on immunoSEQ multiplex PCR, and the TCRdb table lists in-frame clones only, not all of them. The sample has roughly 120,000 clones; 60% to 85% are singletons. The rearrangement joins TRBV4-1 to TRBJ2-5; 7 bases are a match to TRBD2. The sequenced material came from PBMCs. The receptor comes from a human donor in good health. CDR3 DNA sequence: TGCGCCAGCGGACTAGGCGGGACCCAGTACTTC. Protein: CASGLGGTQYF.